These 30 T cell receptor beta chains came from one sample sequenced in a study of CD8+ T cells in alopecia areata. Extracted RNA was reverse transcribed, and the resulting cDNA served as sequencing template. Profiling relied on immunoSEQ multiplex PCR, and the TCRdb table lists in-frame clones only, not all of them. The data contain some 100,000 clones, roughly 63% of them seen just once; the ten biggest clones take up around 30%. As to treatment: oral pan-JAK inhibitor, 5-10 mg twice daily. The material sequenced was CD8+ T cells sorted from blood, taken at week 4, from a patient treated with tofacitinib. These receptor sequences come from a human donor with alopecia areata.

The gene calls are TRBV4-1 and TRBJ2-3; D gene uncertain. Germline V gives CDR1 MGHRA, CDR2 YSYEKL. Trimming removed 4 bases at V and 3 bases at J, with 5 bases between. The CDR3 runs 12 residues. CDR3 amino acids: CASSPPTDTQYF. As DNA, the CDR3 is TGCGCCAGCAGCCCCCCTACAGATACGCAGTATTTT.

The V gene is TRBV2, the J gene TRBJ2-5; D unresolved. The CDR3 spans 12 residues. V was trimmed by 8 bases and J by 3 bases, leaving 10 bases between them. Germline V gene lookup returns CDR1 SNHLY and CDR2 FYNNEI. This CDR3 reads CASVWAKETQYF. CDR3 sequence (DNA): TGTGCCAGCGTTTGGGCCAAAGAGACCCAGTACTTC.

CDR3 loop: CASSPSGIQYF. The CDR3, as DNA: TGTGCCAGCAGTCCCTCGGGTATTCAGTACTTC. The V and J genes are TRBV2 and TRBJ2-4; the D is unclear. This CDR3 comprises 11 residues. Trimming shortened V by 5 bases and J by 10 bases, and 9 bases separated the two germline ends. Germline V CDR1 and CDR2: SNHLY, FYNNEI.

The rearrangement uses TRBV19 and TRBJ2-1, with 7 bases aligning to TRBD2. The CDR3 consists of 18 residues. CDR1 and CDR2 from the germline V gene are LNHDA and SQIVND (reference sequence). V was pared by 4 bases and J by 8 bases, with 20 bases of the junction left unmatched. The CDR3 loop is CASSTLPPVGGGDDEQFF. Here the CDR3 DNA reads TGTGCCAGTAGTACGCTCCCCCCTGTTGGGGGAGGGGACGATGAGCAGTTCTTC. The variable domain in full, completed from reference TRBV19 and TRBJ2-1, reads DGGITQSPKYLFRKEGQNVTLSCEQNLNHDAMYWYRQDPGQGLRLIYYSQIVNDFQKGDIAEGYSVSREKKESFPLTVTSAQKNPTAFYLCASSTLPPVGGGDDEQFFGPGTRLTVL.

The chain is built from TRBV2 and TRBJ2-7, with TRBD1 as a possible D gene (5 bases). Germline loops: CDR1 SNHLY, CDR2 FYNNEI. With 3 bases removed from V and 2 bases from J, the gap between germline ends came to 17 bases. This CDR3 is 16 amino acids long. The CDR3 region is CASSDGGASPPYEQYF. The CDR3 nucleotides read TGTGCCAGCAGTGATGGTGGGGCATCTCCGCCCTACGAGCAGTACTTC.

This chain uses TRBV4-2 with TRBJ1-1, with D perhaps TRBD1 (6 bases). CDR1 is LGHNA, CDR2 YNFKEQ, per germline. The CDR3 length is 17 residues. The V and J ends lost 1 base and 0 bases respectively, with 15 bases between them. This CDR3 reads CASSQAETGTMNTEAFF. The CDR3 DNA reads as TGTGCCAGCAGCCAAGCCGAGACAGGCACAATGAACACTGAAGCTTTCTTT.

This clone occurred a few times. One end of the junction varies from germline; a read error may be responsible. V is TRBV7-7 and J is TRBJ2-5; 7 bases fit TRBD2. Germline assignment: CDR1 SSHAT and CDR2 FNYEAQ (reference sequence). There are 13 residues in the CDR3. CDR3 DNA sequence: TGTGCTAGCAGTCGGGGGGAGGAGGAGACCCAGTACTTC. Translated, it gives CASSRGEEETQYF.

In this sample, this clone turned up a few times. The rearrangement joins TRBV30 to TRBJ2-1; D gene ambiguous. Trimming took off 3 bases at V and 5 bases at J, with 2 bases between the two ends. This CDR3 has 10 residues. Germline V CDR1 and CDR2: GTSNPN, SVGIG (reference sequence). CDR3 sequence reads: CAWRDNEQFF. CDR3 coding DNA: TGTGCCTGGAGGGACAATGAGCAGTTCTTC.

Concerning this clone: Since no conserved phenylalanine or tryptophan closes the CDR3, a read error is the likely cause. V is TRBV30 and J is TRBJ1-2; TRBD1 matches at 9 bases. The germline V gene has CDR1 GTSNPN and CDR2 SVGIG (reference sequence). The CDR3 runs 13 residues. Trimming cost V 7 bases and J 7 bases; bases outside gene matches: 10. CDR3 loop: CASSGQGFGGYTL. The CDR3 DNA reads TGTGCCTCTTCGGGACAGGGCTTCGGTGGCTACACCCTC.

The chain uses TRBV4-3 and TRBJ2-2; the D is unclear. The V gene lost 3 bases and the J gene lost 8 bases, with 10 bases spanning the gap. CDR3 length: 13 residues. CDR1 is LGHNA and CDR2 is YSLEER in the germline V gene. CDR3 protein: CASSQGDGGELFF. CDR3 DNA: TGCGCCAGCAGCCAGGGTGACGGGGGGGAGCTGTTTTTT.

The genes are TRBV27 and TRBJ2-1; the D gene is possibly TRBD2 (5 bases). Trimming cost V 5 bases and J 4 bases, with 15 bases left between them. The CDR3 length is 15 residues. Per the germline V gene, CDR1 is MNHEY and CDR2 is SMNVEV (reference sequence). CDR3 amino acids: CASSVGRVPYNEQFF. As DNA, the CDR3 is TGTGCCAGCAGTGTAGGGCGGGTCCCATACAATGAGCAGTTCTTC.

This chain connects TRBV27 to TRBJ2-5; 9 bases match TRBD1. The DNA end is a closer match to TRBJ2-7, so the J assignment may be wrong. The CDR3 has 15 amino acids. Germline CDR1 is MNHEY and CDR2 is SMNVEV (reference sequence). This CDR3 reads CASRITGTGLYEQYF. CDR3 DNA sequence: TGTGCCAGCAGAATTACCGGGACAGGGCTCTACGAGCAGTACTTC.

The chain links TRBV2 to TRBJ2-7; TRBD1 or TRBD2 may be the D gene (7 bases each). Trimming removed 7 bases at V and 4 bases at J, with 17 bases between. This CDR3 is built from 14 residues. Germline V gene data show CDR1 as SNHLY and CDR2 as FYNNEI. This CDR3 reads CASTDDREGYEQYF. The CDR3 nucleotides read TGTGCCAGCACGGACGACAGGGAGGGATACGAGCAGTACTTC.

The chain combines TRBV30 with TRBJ1-5, with D tentatively TRBD1 (6 bases). CDR3 length: 15 amino acids. In germline, CDR1 is GTSNPN, CDR2 SVGIG (reference sequence). V was trimmed by 2 bases and J by 2 bases, leaving 13 bases between them. The CDR3, as DNA: TGTGCCTGGAGTCCAGGGGTCGATGGCAATCAGCCCCAGCATTTT. Translating it yields CAWSPGVDGNQPQHF. The full variable domain, in which reference TRBV30 and TRBJ1-5 provide the parts outside the CDR3, is SQTIHQWPATLVQPVGSPLSLECTVEGTSNPNLYWYRQAAGRGLQLLFYSVGIGQISSEVPQNLSASRPQDRQFILSSKKLLLSDSGFYLCAWSPGVDGNQPQHFGDGTRLSIL.

The chain links TRBV30 to TRBJ2-3; 8 bases fit TRBD1. With V trimmed by 5 bases and J by 4 bases, 8 bases remained unmatched. The CDR3 has 14 residues. Looked up from germline, CDR1 is GTSNPN and CDR2 is SVGIG (reference sequence). This CDR3 reads CAWGQGAAPDTQYF. DNA for the CDR3: TGTGCCTGGGGACAGGGAGCGGCTCCAGATACGCAGTATTTT. The full variable domain, completed using reference TRBV30 and TRBJ2-3, is SQTIHQWPATLVQPVGSPLSLECTVEGTSNPNLYWYRQAAGRGLQLLFYSVGIGQISSEVPQNLSASRPQDRQFILSSKKLLLSDSGFYLCAWGQGAAPDTQYFGPGTRLTVL.

The chain has TRBV30 and TRBJ2-7; D might be TRBD1 (6 bases). Trimming removed 2 bases at V and 3 bases at J, with 23 bases between. Germline V CDR1 and CDR2: GTSNPN, SVGIG (reference sequence). The CDR3 runs to 17 residues. The CDR3 here is CAWSKNRDISWGYEQYF. Here the CDR3 DNA reads TGTGCCTGGAGTAAAAATAGGGACATCTCCTGGGGCTACGAGCAGTACTTC.

V usage is TRBV7-9 and J usage is TRBJ2-5; either TRBD1 or TRBD2 may supply D (5 bases each). Trimming removed 5 bases from V and 5 bases from J, with 21 bases in between. This CDR3 region has 16 residues. Per germline, CDR1 SEHNR and CDR2 FQNEAQ (reference sequence). The CDR3: CASSPLAGTPRETQYF. The CDR3, as DNA: TGTGCCAGCAGCCCCCTAGCCGGGACCCCTAGGGAGACCCAGTACTTC.

The chain recombines TRBV30 with TRBJ1-2; tentatively, D is TRBD1 (6 bases). Germline values: CDR1 GTSNPN, CDR2 SVGIG (reference sequence). The V end lost 3 bases, the J end lost 0 bases, and 11 bases lay between the germline ends. The CDR3 is 14 residues long. The CDR3 loop reads CAWSPTGPNYGYTF. CDR3 bases: TGTGCCTGGAGCCCGACAGGCCCTAACTATGGCTACACCTTC.

The chain couples TRBV29-1 to TRBJ1-2; maybe TRBD1 (6 bases). With 2 bases removed from V and 7 bases from J, the gap between germline ends came to 14 bases. The CDR3 covers 13 residues. CDR1 is SQVTM and CDR2 is ANQGSEA in the germline V gene. CDR3 sequence: CSVEHNRDFGYTF. The DNA for the CDR3 is TGCAGCGTTGAACATAACAGGGACTTTGGCTACACCTTC. Variable domain in full (rest from reference TRBV29-1 and TRBJ1-2): SAVISQKPSRDICQRGTSLTIQCQVDSQVTMMFWYRQQPGQSLTLIATANQGSEATYESGFVIDKFPISRPNLTFSTLTVSNMSPEDSSIYLCSVEHNRDFGYTFGSGTRLTVV.

The chain employs TRBV5-1 and TRBJ2-7; D perhaps matches TRBD1 (5 bases). The germline V gene encodes CDR1 SGHRS and CDR2 YFSETQ. Trimming pared 1 base from V and 0 bases from J, leaving 26 bases between. The CDR3 runs 20 residues. The CDR3 bases are TGCGCCAGCAGCTTGATCCCCCTGGACAACATCGGGCCCAGCTCCTACGAGCAGTACTTC. The encoded protein is CASSLIPLDNIGPSSYEQYF.

This chain joins TRBV29-1 and TRBJ1-2; the D gene is possibly TRBD1 (5 bases). CDR1 is SQVTM, CDR2 ANQGSEA, per germline. The CDR3 sequence is 13 residues long. Trimming shortened V by 7 bases and J by 4 bases, and 16 bases separated the two germline ends. The chain's CDR3 is CSDGTPEGYGYTF. The CDR3 DNA reads TGCAGCGACGGGACTCCGGAGGGCTATGGCTACACCTTC.

This clone was detected a few times. V and J are TRBV15 and TRBJ2-7, with TRBD1 matching over 12 bases. Germline V CDR1 and CDR2: LNHNV, YYDKDF (reference sequence). V was clipped by 6 bases and J by 6 bases; unmatched bases: 3. The CDR3 covers 13 residues. The chain's CDR3 is CATRGQGAGEQYF. The CDR3 bases are TGTGCCACCAGGGGACAGGGGGCTGGCGAGCAGTACTTC.

V and J are TRBV29-1 and TRBJ2-1; 9 bases agree with TRBD2. The J segment lost 2 bases and the V segment lost 3 bases, leaving 5 bases of the junction unmatched. The V gene's germline CDR1 is SQVTM and CDR2 ANQGSEA. The CDR3 is made up of 15 amino acids. The CDR3 sequence: CSVDAGGAPYNEQFF. CDR3 DNA: TGCAGCGTTGACGCGGGGGGGGCCCCCTACAATGAGCAGTTCTTC.

V gene TRBV29-1 combines with J gene TRBJ2-7; D perhaps matches TRBD2 (5 bases). Trimming took off 6 bases at V and 6 bases at J, with 18 bases between the two ends. Per the germline V gene, CDR1 is SQVTM and CDR2 is ANQGSEA. This CDR3 has 13 residues. The CDR3 sequence: CSVLGRGLGEQYF. In DNA, the CDR3 is TGCAGCGTGTTAGGACGGGGTTTGGGCGAGCAGTACTTC.

V is TRBV29-1 and J is TRBJ2-2; D not certain. V was cut by 2 bases and J by 5 bases, with 6 bases left in between. Germline V CDR1 and CDR2: SQVTM, ANQGSEA. This CDR3 is 12 amino acids long. The CDR3 here is CSVELATGELFF. In DNA, the CDR3 is TGCAGCGTTGAACTCGCGACCGGGGAGCTGTTTTTT.

This clone has just a few counts. The chain joins TRBV29-1 to TRBJ1-1, with 7 bases lining up with TRBD1. The CDR3 has 8 residues. CDR1 SQVTM and CDR2 ANQGSEA come from the germline V gene. V trimming: 7 bases; J trimming: 10 bases; junction bases outside the gene matches: 0. For the CDR3, the DNA is TGCAGCGGGACAGGAGCTTTCTTT. Translating it yields CSGTGAFF.

The chain combines TRBV9 with TRBJ2-5; tentatively, D is TRBD2 (6 bases). V lost 0 bases, J lost 9 bases, and 15 bases lay in between. Germline CDR1 reads SGDLS; CDR2 reads YYNGEE. The CDR3 spans 14 residues. CDR3 nucleotide sequence: TGTGCCAGCAGCGTAGATGCGGGGTCCAGGGCCCAGTACTTC. Its protein product is CASSVDAGSRAQYF.

The chain carries TRBV30 and TRBJ1-1; D gene ambiguous. The V end was cut by 3 bases, the J end by 6 bases, with 8 bases between. Germline V lookup: CDR1 GTSNPN, CDR2 SVGIG (reference sequence). CDR3 length: 11 residues. Written as DNA, the CDR3 is TGTGCCTGGAGCCTAGGTGCTGAAGCTTTCTTT. Translation gives CAWSLGAEAFF. Full variable domain (rest looked up from reference TRBV30 and TRBJ1-1): SQTIHQWPATLVQPVGSPLSLECTVEGTSNPNLYWYRQAAGRGLQLLFYSVGIGQISSEVPQNLSASRPQDRQFILSSKKLLLSDSGFYLCAWSLGAEAFFGQGTRLTVV.

The V call is TRBV30, the J call TRBJ2-5; the D is unclear. This CDR3 region has 12 residues. Germline values: CDR1 GTSNPN, CDR2 SVGIG (reference sequence). V was clipped by 3 bases and J by 1 base, with 6 bases between them. CDR3 sequence reads: CAWSGSQETQYF. The CDR3 coding sequence is TGTGCCTGGAGCGGATCCCAAGAGACCCAGTACTTC.

The rearrangement joins TRBV29-1 to TRBJ1-2; D unclear. This CDR3 is built from 12 residues. The germline V gene encodes CDR1 SQVTM and CDR2 ANQGSEA. Trimming cost V 1 base and J 3 bases, with 6 bases left between them. The chain's CDR3 is CSVEGGHYGYTF. The DNA for the CDR3 is TGCAGCGTTGAAGGTGGGCACTATGGCTACACCTTC.